The next 20 T cell receptor beta chains were all read from a single sample in a study. MiXCR, applied by TCRdb to the RT-PCR reads, yields one record per CDR3 protein. Here the sample spans about 700,000 distinct CDR3 sequences, approximately 15% being singletons. The sample taken for sequencing was memory CD4+ T cells from blood. The origin of the receptors is a female donor in good health, serving as a healthy control.

This clonotype showed up just once. The rearrangement links TRBV5-1 to TRBJ2-7, with a weak D call TRBD2 (5 bases). V was trimmed by 2 bases and J by 3 bases, leaving 15 bases between them. The germline V gene encodes CDR1 SGHRS and CDR2 YFSETQ. This CDR3 comprises 15 residues. The CDR3 DNA follows: TGCGCCAGCAGCTTTTTTTCAGACGGGGACTACGAGCAGTACTTC. Translation gives CASSFFSDGDYEQYF. The entire variable domain, with the rest obtained from reference TRBV5-1 and TRBJ2-7, is as follows: KAGVTQTPRYLIKTRGQQVTLSCSPISGHRSVSWYQQTPGQGLQFLFEYFSETQRNKGNFPGRFSGRQFSNSRSEMNVSTLELGDSALYLCASSFFSDGDYEQYFGPGTRLTVT.

This clonotype was seen ten or more times. The V and J genes are TRBV6-1 and TRBJ1-2; D is uncertain. The germline gives CDR1 MNHNS, CDR2 SASEGT. The CDR3 contains 12 residues. V shed 1 base and J shed 4 bases, with 4 bases lying between them. Here the CDR3 reads CASSEGTYGYTF. The CDR3 DNA is TGTGCCAGCAGTGAAGGGACCTATGGCTACACCTTC.

This clonotype occurred a few times. V gene TRBV7-2 combines with J gene TRBJ2-2; 8 positions agree with TRBD1. Germline CDR1 is SGHTA and CDR2 is FQGNSA. This CDR3 is 18 amino acids long. The ends lost 5 bases at V and 4 bases at J; junction bases unmatched: 15. The CDR3 spells CASSRMPTRQGITGELFF. CDR3 DNA: TGTGCCAGCAGCCGGATGCCCACTCGACAGGGGATCACCGGGGAGCTGTTTTTT.

The rearrangement uses TRBV7-2 and TRBJ1-5; D remains unclear. This CDR3 contains 15 residues. Germline CDR1 reads SGHTA; CDR2 reads FQGNSA. V dropped 4 bases and J dropped 4 bases, with 14 bases sitting between them. CDR3 DNA sequence: TGTGCCAGCAGCTCGTGGGCCAACGATAATCAGCCCCAGCATTTT. Encoded protein: CASSSWANDNQPQHF.

This clonotype was recorded many times. The chain links TRBV7-2 to TRBJ2-1; 7 bases are a match to TRBD2. Germline CDR1 is SGHTA and CDR2 is FQGNSA. The CDR3 sequence is 14 residues long. V trimming: 3 bases; J trimming: 12 bases; junction bases outside the gene matches: 11. The CDR3 nucleotides are TGTGCCAGCAGCTTCGTGGGAGGGGATGGTGGGCAGTTCTTC. Translating it yields CASSFVGGDGGQFF. Full variable domain (outside the CDR3, taken from reference TRBV7-2 and TRBJ2-1): GAGVSQSPSNKVTEKGKDVELRCDPISGHTALYWYRQSLGQGLEFLIYFQGNSAPDKSGLPSDRFSAERTGGSVSTLTIQRTQQEDSAVYLCASSFVGGDGGQFFGPGTRLTVL.

The chain carries TRBV6-2 or TRBV6-3 and TRBJ1-5; D remains ambiguous. The CDR3 spans 12 residues. Trimming took off 7 bases at V and 3 bases at J, with 7 bases between the two ends. The V gene's germline CDR1 is MNHEY and CDR2 SVGEGT. This CDR3 is CASTDPNQPQHF. In DNA, the CDR3 is TGTGCCAGCACCGACCCCAATCAGCCCCAGCATTTT.

The chain combines TRBV5-1 with TRBJ2-1; D is possibly TRBD2 (6 bases). The CDR3 covers 13 residues. The germline gives CDR1 SGHRS, CDR2 YFSETQ. V was pared by 3 bases and J by 8 bases, with 12 bases between. CDR3 bases: TGCGCCAGCAGCTCGGGGGTCCCCTATGAGCAGTTCTTC. Protein sequence: CASSSGVPYEQFF.

The sample holds many counts of this clonotype. This rearrangement joins TRBV9 to TRBJ2-6; D is ambiguous. The V end lost 2 bases, the J end lost 6 bases, and 0 bases lay between the germline ends. CDR1 is SGDLS and CDR2 is YYNGEE in the germline V gene. This CDR3 comprises 11 residues. This CDR3 is CASSVANVLTF. Written as DNA, the CDR3 is TGTGCCAGCAGCGTGGCCAACGTCCTGACTTTC.

The table lists this clonotype with a few counts. The chain is built from TRBV6-8 and TRBJ2-5, with 8 bases fitting TRBD1. Germline V gives CDR1 MNHGY, CDR2 SAAAGT. Trimming cost V 5 bases and J 2 bases; bases outside gene matches: 10. The CDR3 has 16 amino acids. CDR3 sequence: CASSTSDRGLQETQYF. CDR3 nucleotide sequence: TGTGCCAGCAGTACCTCAGACAGGGGACTTCAAGAGACCCAGTACTTC.

In this sample, this clonotype turned up many times. V is TRBV29-1 and J is TRBJ1-1; TRBD1 matches 10 bases. V was pared by 8 bases and J by 6 bases, with 9 bases of the junction left unmatched. The length of the CDR3 is 13 residues. CDR1 SQVTM and CDR2 ANQGSEA come from the germline V gene. Here the CDR3 DNA reads TGCAGCATCGACAGGGGGCGCCCGGCTGAAGCTTTCTTT. Encoded protein: CSIDRGRPAEAFF.

This clonotype has a count of ten or more. The chain employs TRBV7-2 and TRBJ2-1, with TRBD2 identical over 9 bases. CDR3 length equals 17 residues. Trimming took 0 bases from V and 1 from J; bases not matched to a gene: 4. Germline CDR1 SGHTA, CDR2 FQGNSA. CDR3 DNA: TGTGCCAGCAGCTTAGCGCGAGGACTAGCGTCCTACAATGAGCAGTTCTTC. Its protein is CASSLARGLASYNEQFF.

This rearrangement joins TRBV6-2 or TRBV6-3 to TRBJ2-5; either TRBD1 or TRBD2 may fit D (5 bases each). Germline V gene data show CDR1 as MNHEY and CDR2 as SVGEGT. The CDR3 sequence is 15 residues long. Trimming stripped 6 bases from V and 2 bases from J, with 16 bases between. The DNA of the CDR3 is TGTGCCAGCAGGAAACCGGGACCCCCTCAAGAGACCCAGTACTTC. Translating gives CASRKPGPPQETQYF.

CDR3: CASSRNYYEQYF. CDR3 nucleotides: TGTGCCAGCAGTCGGAATTACTACGAGCAGTACTTC. V is TRBV3-1 and J is TRBJ2-7; D uncertain. This CDR3 has 12 residues. Trimming took 6 bases from V and 3 from J, leaving 9 bases between them. Germline-derived CDR1 and CDR2 are LGHDT and YNNKEL (reference sequence).

The chain joins TRBV10-3 to TRBJ1-6, with TRBD1 as a possible D gene (6 bases). From germline, CDR1 is ENHRY and CDR2 SYGVKD. The length of the CDR3 is 15 residues. Trimming removed 0 bases from V and 5 bases from J, with 8 bases in between. The CDR3 protein is CAISESNRDNSPLHF. Written as DNA, the CDR3 is TGTGCCATCAGTGAGTCTAACAGGGATAATTCACCCCTCCACTTT.

The table lists this clonotype with a count of one. The chain has TRBV6-5 and TRBJ1-6; D is ambiguous. CDR1 is MNHEY, CDR2 SVGAGI, per germline. This CDR3 spans 18 amino acids. The V end was cut by 3 bases, the J end by 8 bases, with 23 bases between. This CDR3 is CASSYQRVPDTQYSPLHF. The CDR3 DNA reads TGTGCCAGCAGTTATCAAAGGGTCCCAGATACGCAGTATTCACCCCTCCACTTT.

This clonotype has just a few counts. The rearrangement links TRBV12-3 or TRBV12-4 to TRBJ2-3; D remains unclear. This CDR3 has 15 residues. V lost 1 base and J 0 bases, leaving 8 bases between the germline ends. In DNA, the CDR3 is TGTGCCAGCAGTTTAGTCTCGGGTAGCACAGATACGCAGTATTTT. Encoded protein: CASSLVSGSTDTQYF.

The chain carries TRBV5-8 and TRBJ1-5, with TRBD1 matching over 7 bases. The CDR3 has 18 amino acids. Germline CDR1 and CDR2: SGHTS and YDEGEE. The trim removed 3 bases at V and 2 bases at J, leaving 14 bases unmatched. The CDR3 region is CASSSERGQIGGNQPQHF. For the CDR3, the DNA is TGTGCCAGCAGCTCCGAACGGGGACAGATTGGAGGCAATCAGCCCCAGCATTTT.

J is TRBJ2-2 and V is TRBV19; either TRBD1 or TRBD2 may fit D (5 bases each). Trimming cost V 3 bases and J 4 bases, with 9 bases left between them. Germline loops: CDR1 LNHDA, CDR2 SQIVND (reference sequence). CDR3 length: 14 residues. For the CDR3, the DNA is TGTGCCAGTAGTATCCGGGGCGCCACCGGGGAGCTGTTTTTT. Its protein product is CASSIRGATGELFF.

The V gene is TRBV6-6, the J gene TRBJ1-5; the D is unclear. Looked up from germline, CDR1 is MNHNY and CDR2 is SVGAGI (reference sequence). The ends were cut back, 7 bases at V and 4 bases at J, with 14 bases in the middle. CDR3 size: 14 residues. The CDR3 here is CASTGRGLNQPQHF. In DNA, the CDR3 is TGTGCCAGCACCGGCAGAGGGTTGAATCAGCCCCAGCATTTT.

This clonotype is a singleton in its sample. The chain has TRBV5-1 and TRBJ2-6, with 7 bases aligning to TRBD1. V shed 2 bases, J shed 2 bases, and the junction held 10 bases outside the gene matches. This CDR3 has 18 amino acids. The germline gives CDR1 SGHRS, CDR2 YFSETQ. The CDR3 nucleotides read TGCGCCAGCAGCTTAGATACAGGGGACGAAGCTGGGGCCAACGTCCTGACTTTC. It codes for CASSLDTGDEAGANVLTF.